The present T cell receptor (beta chain) was sequenced within a study of blood T cell repertoires in COVID-19. The table came from immunoSEQ multiplex PCR; TCRdb's copy has only in-frame clones and leaves some out. The table lists roughly 400,000 clones, around nine tenths of them singletons, with 1.5% to 2% in the top ten. Symptom resolution, clearance, or two negative PCRs marked donors in Cohort 3 as recovered. As for this clone: Other DNA variants within this sample encode the same CDR3.

This clonotype originated in a woman younger than 45 who had recovered from COVID-19. Sequenced input: PBMCs or T cells enriched from blood (not recorded which).

CDR3 nucleotide sequence: TGTGCCAGCAGCGTAGTTCCAGCGGCCTACAATGAGCAGTTCTTC. The encoded protein is CASSVVPAAYNEQFF. This chain links TRBV9 with TRBJ2-1; D might be TRBD2 (5 bases). V lost 0 bases and J 2 bases, leaving 9 bases between the germline ends. Per germline, CDR1 SGDLS and CDR2 YYNGEE. This CDR3 region has 15 residues.